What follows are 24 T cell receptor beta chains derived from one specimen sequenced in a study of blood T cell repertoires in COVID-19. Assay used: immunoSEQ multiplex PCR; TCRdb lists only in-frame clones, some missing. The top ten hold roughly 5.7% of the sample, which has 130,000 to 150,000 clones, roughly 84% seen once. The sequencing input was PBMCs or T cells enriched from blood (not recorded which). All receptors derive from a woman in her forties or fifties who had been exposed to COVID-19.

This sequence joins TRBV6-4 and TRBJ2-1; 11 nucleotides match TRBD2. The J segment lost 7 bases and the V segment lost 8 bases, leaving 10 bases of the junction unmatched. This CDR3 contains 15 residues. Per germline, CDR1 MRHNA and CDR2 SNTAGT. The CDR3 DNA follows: TGTGCCAGCGGGTCTTCTGGGACTAGCGGTAATGAGCAGTTCTTC. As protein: CASGSSGTSGNEQFF.

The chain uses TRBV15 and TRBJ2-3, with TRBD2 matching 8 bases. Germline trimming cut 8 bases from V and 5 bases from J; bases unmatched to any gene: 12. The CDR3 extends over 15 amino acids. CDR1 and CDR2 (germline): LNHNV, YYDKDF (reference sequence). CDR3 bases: TGTGCCACCGCCGGGGGGGCGGGAGCGAGAGATACGCAGTATTTT. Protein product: CATAGGAGARDTQYF.

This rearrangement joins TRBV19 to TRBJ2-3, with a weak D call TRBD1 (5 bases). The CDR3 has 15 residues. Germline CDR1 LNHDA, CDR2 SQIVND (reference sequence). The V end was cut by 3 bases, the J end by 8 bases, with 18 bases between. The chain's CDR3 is CASSISQAALGTQYF. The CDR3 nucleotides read TGTGCCAGTAGTATTTCACAGGCAGCCTTGGGTACGCAGTATTTT.

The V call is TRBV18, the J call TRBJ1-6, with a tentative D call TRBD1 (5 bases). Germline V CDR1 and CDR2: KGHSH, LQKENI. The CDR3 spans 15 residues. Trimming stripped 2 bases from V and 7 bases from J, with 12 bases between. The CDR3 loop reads CASSPGGGVNSPLHF. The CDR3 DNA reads TGTGCCAGCTCACCAGGAGGAGGGGTCAATTCACCCCTCCACTTT.

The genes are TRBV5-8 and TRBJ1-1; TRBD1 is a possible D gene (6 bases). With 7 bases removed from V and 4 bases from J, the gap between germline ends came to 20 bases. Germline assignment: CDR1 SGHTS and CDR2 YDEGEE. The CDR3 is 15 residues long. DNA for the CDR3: TGTGCCAGCGACTGGGGCGGTGGGGGGGCCACTGAAGCTTTCTTT. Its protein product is CASDWGGGGATEAFF.

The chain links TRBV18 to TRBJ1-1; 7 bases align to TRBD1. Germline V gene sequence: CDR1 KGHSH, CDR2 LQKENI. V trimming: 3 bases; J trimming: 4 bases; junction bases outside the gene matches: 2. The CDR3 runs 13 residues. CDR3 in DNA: TGTGCCAGCTCACCGACAGGGTTCACTGAAGCTTTCTTT. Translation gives CASSPTGFTEAFF.

In DNA form, the CDR3 reads TGTGCCAGCAGCCAAGGCAGGGGGGTAGATACGCAGTATTTT. This gives the protein CASSQGRGVDTQYF. The chain joins TRBV3-1 (or the pseudogene TRBV3-2) to TRBJ2-3; D perhaps matches TRBD1 (7 bases). The CDR3 totals 14 residues. Germline V gene lookup returns CDR1 LGHDT and CDR2 YNNKEL (reference sequence). With 1 base removed from V and 5 bases from J, the gap between germline ends came to 10 bases.

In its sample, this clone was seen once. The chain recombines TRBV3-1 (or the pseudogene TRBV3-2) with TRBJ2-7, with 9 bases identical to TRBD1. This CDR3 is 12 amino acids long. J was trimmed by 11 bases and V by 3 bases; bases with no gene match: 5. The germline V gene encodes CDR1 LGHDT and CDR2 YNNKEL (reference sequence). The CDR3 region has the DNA TGTGCCAGCAGCCAGCTCGGGACAGGGAAGTACTTC. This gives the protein CASSQLGTGKYF.

The DNA of the CDR3 is TGTGCCAGCAGCTCCCTAGCGGGGAGTAGGAATGAGCAGTTCTTC. Its protein product is CASSSLAGSRNEQFF. The rearrangement links TRBV11-3 to TRBJ2-1; TRBD2 matches at 9 bases. The length of the CDR3 is 15 residues. Germline V gene lookup returns CDR1 SGHNT and CDR2 YENEEA. Trimming cost V 4 bases and J 7 bases; bases outside gene matches: 8.

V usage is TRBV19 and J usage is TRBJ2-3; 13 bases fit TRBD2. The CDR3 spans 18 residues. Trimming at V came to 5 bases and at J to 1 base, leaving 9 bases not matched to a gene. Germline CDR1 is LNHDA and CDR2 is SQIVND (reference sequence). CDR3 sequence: CASSSRLAGGGGTDTQYF. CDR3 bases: TGTGCCAGTAGTTCCAGACTAGCGGGAGGAGGTGGCACAGATACGCAGTATTTT.

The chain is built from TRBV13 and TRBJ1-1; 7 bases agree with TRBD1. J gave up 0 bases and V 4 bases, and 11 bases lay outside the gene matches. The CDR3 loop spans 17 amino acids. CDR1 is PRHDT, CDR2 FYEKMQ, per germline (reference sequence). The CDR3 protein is CASSSGGMGEVNTEAFF. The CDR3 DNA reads TGTGCCAGCAGCTCAGGGGGAATGGGAGAGGTGAACACTGAAGCTTTCTTT.

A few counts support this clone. In DNA, the CDR3 is TGTGCCAGCAGACAACTGGGGACGGAGGGCAAGGGCTACACCTTC. Encoded protein: CASRQLGTEGKGYTF. The chain links TRBV6-5 to TRBJ1-2; a possible D gene is TRBD1 (5 bases). The V gene lost 6 bases and the J gene lost 8 bases, with 22 bases spanning the gap. This CDR3 is built from 15 residues. Germline values: CDR1 MNHEY, CDR2 SVGAGI.

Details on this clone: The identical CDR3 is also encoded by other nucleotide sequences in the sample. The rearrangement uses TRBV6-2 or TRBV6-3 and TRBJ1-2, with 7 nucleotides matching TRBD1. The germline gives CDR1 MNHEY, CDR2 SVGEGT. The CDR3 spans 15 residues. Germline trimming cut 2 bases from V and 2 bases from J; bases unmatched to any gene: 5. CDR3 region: CASSYRAQGNYGYTF. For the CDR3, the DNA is TGTGCCAGCAGTTACAGAGCACAGGGGAACTATGGCTACACCTTC.

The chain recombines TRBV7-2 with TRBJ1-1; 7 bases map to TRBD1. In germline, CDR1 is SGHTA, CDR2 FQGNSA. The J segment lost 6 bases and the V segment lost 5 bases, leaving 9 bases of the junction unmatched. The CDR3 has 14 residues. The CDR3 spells CASSTLVRGAEAFF. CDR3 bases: TGTGCCAGCAGCACTCTAGTCAGGGGGGCTGAAGCTTTCTTT.

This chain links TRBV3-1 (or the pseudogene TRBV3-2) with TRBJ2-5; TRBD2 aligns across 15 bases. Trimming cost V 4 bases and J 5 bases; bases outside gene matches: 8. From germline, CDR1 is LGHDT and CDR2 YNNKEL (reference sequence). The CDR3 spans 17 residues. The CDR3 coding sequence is TGTGCCAGCAGCCGAGGACTAGCGGGGGGGCGTGGGGAGACCCAGTACTTC. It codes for CASSRGLAGGRGETQYF.

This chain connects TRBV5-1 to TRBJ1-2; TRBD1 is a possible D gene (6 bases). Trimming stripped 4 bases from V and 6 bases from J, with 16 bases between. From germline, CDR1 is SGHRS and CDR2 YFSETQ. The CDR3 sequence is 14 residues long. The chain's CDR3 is CASSPGRQGNGYTF. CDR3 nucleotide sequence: TGCGCCAGCAGCCCTGGTCGGCAGGGGAATGGCTACACCTTC. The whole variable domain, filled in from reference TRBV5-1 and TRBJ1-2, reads KAGVTQTPRYLIKTRGQQVTLSCSPISGHRSVSWYQQTPGQGLQFLFEYFSETQRNKGNFPGRFSGRQFSNSRSEMNVSTLELGDSALYLCASSPGRQGNGYTFGSGTRLTVV.

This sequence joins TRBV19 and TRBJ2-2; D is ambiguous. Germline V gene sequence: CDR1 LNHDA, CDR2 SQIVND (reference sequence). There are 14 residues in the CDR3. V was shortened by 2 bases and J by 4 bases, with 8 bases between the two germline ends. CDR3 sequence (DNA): TGTGCCAGTAGTATACTTGGGCCCACCGGGGAGCTGTTTTTT. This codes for CASSILGPTGELFF.

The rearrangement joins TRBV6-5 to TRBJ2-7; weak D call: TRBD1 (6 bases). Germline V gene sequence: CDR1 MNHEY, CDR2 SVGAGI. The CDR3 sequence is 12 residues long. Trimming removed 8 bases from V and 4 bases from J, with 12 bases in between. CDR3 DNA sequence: TGTGCCAGCCAGCAGGGGTTGTACGAGCAGTACTTC. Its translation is CASQQGLYEQYF.

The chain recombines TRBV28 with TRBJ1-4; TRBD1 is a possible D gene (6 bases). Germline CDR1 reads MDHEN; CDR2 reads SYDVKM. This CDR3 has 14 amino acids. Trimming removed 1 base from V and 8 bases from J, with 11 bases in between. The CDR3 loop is CASSLLQGNEKLFF. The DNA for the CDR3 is TGTGCCAGCAGTTTATTGCAGGGGAACGAAAAACTGTTTTTT. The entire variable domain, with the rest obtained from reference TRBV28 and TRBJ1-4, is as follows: DVKVTQSSRYLVKRTGEKVFLECVQDMDHENMFWYRQDPGLGLRLIYFSYDVKMKEKGDIPEGYSVSREKKERFSLILESASTNQTSMYLCASSLLQGNEKLFFGSGTQLSVL.

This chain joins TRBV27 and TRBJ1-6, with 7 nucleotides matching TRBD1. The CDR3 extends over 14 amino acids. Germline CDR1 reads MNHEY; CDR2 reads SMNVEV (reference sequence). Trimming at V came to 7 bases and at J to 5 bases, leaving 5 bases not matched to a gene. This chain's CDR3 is CASMNRGNNSPLHF. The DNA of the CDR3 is TGTGCCAGCATGAACAGGGGTAATAATTCACCCCTCCACTTT.

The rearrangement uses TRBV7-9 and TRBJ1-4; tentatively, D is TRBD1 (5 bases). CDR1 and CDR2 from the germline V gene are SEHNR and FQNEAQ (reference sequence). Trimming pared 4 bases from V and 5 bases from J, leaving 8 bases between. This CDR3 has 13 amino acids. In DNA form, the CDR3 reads TGTGCCAGCAGCTCCGGGGGGAATGAAAAACTGTTTTTT. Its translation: CASSSGGNEKLFF.

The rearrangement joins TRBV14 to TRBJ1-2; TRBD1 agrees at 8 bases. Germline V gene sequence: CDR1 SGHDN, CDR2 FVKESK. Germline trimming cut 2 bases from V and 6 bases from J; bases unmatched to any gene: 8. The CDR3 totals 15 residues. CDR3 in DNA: TGTGCCAGCAGCCAATATCGGCAGGGGGCGAATGGCTACACCTTC. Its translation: CASSQYRQGANGYTF.

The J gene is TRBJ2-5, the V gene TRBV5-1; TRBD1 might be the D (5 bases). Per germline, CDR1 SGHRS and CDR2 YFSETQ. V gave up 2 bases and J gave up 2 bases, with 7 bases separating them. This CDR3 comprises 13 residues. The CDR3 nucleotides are TGCGCCAGCAGCTTTTCAGGGCAAGAGACCCAGTACTTC. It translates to CASSFSGQETQYF.

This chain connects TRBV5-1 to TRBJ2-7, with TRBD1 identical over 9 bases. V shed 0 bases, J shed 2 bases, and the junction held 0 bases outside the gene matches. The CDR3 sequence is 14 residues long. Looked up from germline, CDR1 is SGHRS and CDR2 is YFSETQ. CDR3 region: CASSLGQGAYEQYF. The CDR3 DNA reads TGCGCCAGCAGCTTGGGACAGGGGGCCTACGAGCAGTACTTC.